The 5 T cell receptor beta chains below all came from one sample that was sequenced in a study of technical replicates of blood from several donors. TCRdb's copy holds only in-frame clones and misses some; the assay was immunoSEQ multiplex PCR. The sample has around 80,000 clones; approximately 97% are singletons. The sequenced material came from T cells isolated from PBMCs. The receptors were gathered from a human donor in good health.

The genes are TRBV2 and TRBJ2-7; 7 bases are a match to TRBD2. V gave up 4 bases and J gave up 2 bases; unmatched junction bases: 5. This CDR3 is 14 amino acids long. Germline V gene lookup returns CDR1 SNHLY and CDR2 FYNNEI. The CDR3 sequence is CASSASGGTYEQYF. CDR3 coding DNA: TGTGCCAGCAGTGCATCGGGAGGTACCTACGAGCAGTACTTC.

The CDR3 DNA is TGTGCCAGCAGCCCCCACGGTGAGCGTGAAAAACTGTTTTTT. This gives the protein CASSPHGEREKLFF. The chain recombines TRBV6-5 with TRBJ1-4, with D unresolved. This CDR3 region has 14 residues. Per germline, CDR1 MNHEY and CDR2 SVGAGI. The ends were cut back, 6 bases at V and 7 bases at J, with 15 bases in the middle.

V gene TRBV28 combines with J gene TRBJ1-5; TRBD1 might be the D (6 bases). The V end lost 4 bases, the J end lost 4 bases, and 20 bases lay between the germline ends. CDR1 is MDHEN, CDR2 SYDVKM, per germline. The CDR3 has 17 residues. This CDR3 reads CASSSPGESAINQPQHF. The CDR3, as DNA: TGTGCCAGCAGTTCTCCAGGGGAGTCAGCAATTAATCAGCCCCAGCATTTT.

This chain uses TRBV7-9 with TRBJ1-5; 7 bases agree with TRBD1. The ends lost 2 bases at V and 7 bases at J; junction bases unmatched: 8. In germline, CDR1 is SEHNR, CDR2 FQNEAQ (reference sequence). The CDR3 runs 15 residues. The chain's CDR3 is CASSLRGGADQPQHF. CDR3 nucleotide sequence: TGTGCCAGCAGCTTACGAGGGGGCGCGGACCAGCCCCAGCATTTT.

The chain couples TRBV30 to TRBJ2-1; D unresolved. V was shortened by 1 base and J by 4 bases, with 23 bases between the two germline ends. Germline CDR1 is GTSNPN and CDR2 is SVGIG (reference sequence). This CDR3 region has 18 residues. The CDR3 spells CAWSDPYLVDTTYNEQFF. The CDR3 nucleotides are TGTGCCTGGAGTGACCCATACTTAGTTGACACAACTTACAATGAGCAGTTCTTC.